These T cell receptor beta chains were read from a single sample in a study of TIL therapy for anti-PD-1-resistant metastatic lung cancer. Assay used: immunoSEQ multiplex PCR; TCRdb lists only in-frame clones, some missing. The table records tens of thousands of clones, around 80% of them present only once. This sample comprised blood, obtained at baseline. These receptors came from a woman between 30 and 85 years old with non-small cell lung cancer. Each CDR3 is given with its conserved first and last residue. The order of the fields is clone size, D gene, J gene, V gene, CDR3 DNA, CDR3 protein. D genes are given only for firm matches. For some rows the clone size is stated as once, few or many, or as a class when expanded; others skip it.

size: -
D: TRBD1
J: TRBJ2-1
V: TRBV4-3
DNA: TGCGCCAGCAGCCAAGATAGGGACAGGGGGGTCAATGAGCAGTTCTTC
CDR3: CASSQDRDRGVNEQFF

size: -
D: TRBD1
J: TRBJ1-1
V: TRBV10-1
DNA: TGCGCCAGCAGTGGGACAGGGGCGAACACTGAAGCTTTCTTT
CDR3: CASSGTGANTEAFF

size: -
D: -
J: TRBJ1-2
V: TRBV6-1
DNA: TGTGCCAGCAGTGAAGCCCGCCCGCCGGGCGCCTATGGCTACACCTTC
CDR3: CASSEARPPGAYGYTF

size: -
D: TRBD2
J: TRBJ2-3
V: TRBV6-7
DNA: TGTGCCAGCGTACCAACTAGTGGACCGCCGTCCTCTAGCGGGAGTTCGGGGGGCACAGATACGCAGTATTTT
CDR3: CASVPTSGPPSSSGSSGGTDTQYF

size: -
D: -
J: TRBJ2-6
V: TRBV11-2
DNA: TGTGCCAGCAGCTTAGAAATAGCTGGGGCCAACGTCCTGACTTTC
CDR3: CASSLEIAGANVLTF

size: -
D: -
J: TRBJ1-4
V: TRBV30
DNA: TGTGCCTGGGGTGGACAGATAGATAATGAAAAACTGTTTTTT
CDR3: CAWGGQIDNEKLFF

size: -
D: -
J: TRBJ2-2
V: TRBV18
DNA: TGTGCCAGCTCATCGAGGGGAGGCGACACCGGGGAGCTGTTTTTT
CDR3: CASSSRGGDTGELFF

size: -
D: TRBD2
J: TRBJ2-3
V: TRBV5-1
DNA: TGCGCCAGCAGCTTGGCGGCGGGAGTGTCTAGCACAGATACGCAGTATTTT
CDR3: CASSLAAGVSSTDTQYF

size: -
D: TRBD1
J: TRBJ2-7
V: TRBV5-4
DNA: TGTGCCAGCAGCCTTACAGGGGGCAACGAGCAGTACTTC
CDR3: CASSLTGGNEQYF

size: -
D: -
J: TRBJ2-3
V: TRBV18
DNA: TGTGCCAGCTCACCAAGGGCAGGGGTTACAGATACGCAGTATTTT
CDR3: CASSPRAGVTDTQYF

size: few
D: -
J: TRBJ1-1
V: TRBV14
DNA: TGTGCCAGCACCCAGGGCATGAACACTGAAGCTTTCTTT
CDR3: CASTQGMNTEAFF

size: -
D: -
J: TRBJ2-7
V: TRBV11-2
DNA: TGTGCCAGCAGCCTTATTGAGGCCTACGAGCAGTACTTC
CDR3: CASSLIEAYEQYF

size: -
D: TRBD2
J: TRBJ2-3
V: TRBV19
DNA: TGTGCCAGTAGTATGAGACTAGCGGGAGTGGATACGCAGTATTTT
CDR3: CASSMRLAGVDTQYF

size: -
D: -
J: TRBJ1-2
V: TRBV30
DNA: TGTGCCTGGAGTCCGGGGGATTACTATGGCTACACCTTC
CDR3: CAWSPGDYYGYTF

size: -
D: -
J: TRBJ2-7
V: TRBV2
DNA: TGTGCCAGCAGTGTCAGGGCCGAGCAGTACTTC
CDR3: CASSVRAEQYF

size: -
D: -
J: TRBJ2-3
V: TRBV7-9
DNA: TGTGCCAGCAGCTTAGCGCCTAGCACAGATACGCAGTATTTT
CDR3: CASSLAPSTDTQYF

size: -
D: -
J: TRBJ2-3
V: TRBV4-1
DNA: TGCGCCAGCAGCCAAGGTAGAACAGGGCTGGATACGCAGTATTTT
CDR3: CASSQGRTGLDTQYF

size: -
D: -
J: TRBJ2-1
V: TRBV11-2
DNA: TGTGCCAGCAGCTTCATTCCGTCTTTCGGGAATGAGCAGTTCTTC
CDR3: CASSFIPSFGNEQFF

size: -
D: -
J: TRBJ2-1
V: TRBV10-3
DNA: TGTGCCATCAGATCGAGGGATGAGCAGTTCTTC
CDR3: CAIRSRDEQFF

size: -
D: -
J: TRBJ2-3
V: TRBV7-6
DNA: TGTGCCAGCAGCCCCGTCGGCACAGATACGCAGTATTTT
CDR3: CASSPVGTDTQYF

size: few
D: -
J: TRBJ2-3
V: TRBV19
DNA: TGTGCCAGCAGTGGGGGGGCCGGGTCAGATACGCAGTATTTT
CDR3: CASSGGAGSDTQYF

size: -
D: TRBD1
J: TRBJ2-1
V: TRBV29-1
DNA: TGCAGCGTTTGGCAGGGGGCGGCTGAGCAGTTCTTC
CDR3: CSVWQGAAEQFF

size: -
D: -
J: TRBJ2-2
V: TRBV9
DNA: TGTGCCAGCAGCGACCCTAGGTTAGGGGCCGGGGAGCTGTTTTTT
CDR3: CASSDPRLGAGELFF

size: -
D: -
J: TRBJ2-6
V: TRBV6-5
DNA: TGTGCCAGCAGCTCGACCATGACTGGGGCCAACGTCCTGACTTTC
CDR3: CASSSTMTGANVLTF

size: -
D: -
J: TRBJ1-1
V: TRBV27
DNA: TGTGCCAGCAGCCCACTGACCCCCGGCAGGGGACTAACCGGAGATACTGAAGCTTTCTTT
CDR3: CASSPLTPGRGLTGDTEAFF

size: -
D: -
J: TRBJ2-5
V: TRBV5-4
DNA: TGTGCCAGCAGCTTAGACTGGGGGGAGACCCAGTACTTC
CDR3: CASSLDWGETQYF

size: -
D: -
J: TRBJ1-2
V: TRBV9
DNA: TGTGCCAGCAGCGTAAGCCTGAACTATGGCTACACCTTC
CDR3: CASSVSLNYGYTF

size: few
D: TRBD1
J: TRBJ2-1
V: TRBV14
DNA: TGTGCCAGCAGCCAACCAGGACAGGGGGCCTACAATGAGCAGTTCTTC
CDR3: CASSQPGQGAYNEQFF

size: -
D: TRBD2
J: TRBJ2-7
V: TRBV4-1
DNA: TGCGCCAGCAGCCGGGGACTAGCTGTAAGCTCCTACGAGCAGTACTTC
CDR3: CASSRGLAVSSYEQYF

size: once
D: TRBD1
J: TRBJ2-7
V: TRBV7-8
DNA: TGTGCCAGCAGCTCGGGACAGGGGGCCTACGAGCAGTACTTC
CDR3: CASSSGQGAYEQYF

size: -
D: -
J: TRBJ1-2
V: TRBV10-2
DNA: TGCGCCAGCAGGGGGGGGCATGGCTACACCTTC
CDR3: CASRGGHGYTF

size: -
D: -
J: TRBJ1-2
V: TRBV20-1
DNA: TGCAGTGCTAGATCTAACTATGGCTACACCTTC
CDR3: CSARSNYGYTF

size: -
D: TRBD2
J: TRBJ2-1
V: TRBV20-1
DNA: TGCAGTGGTAGCGGGAACAATGAGCAGTTCTTC
CDR3: CSGSGNNEQFF

size: -
D: -
J: TRBJ2-7
V: TRBV19
DNA: TGTGCCAGTAGTATAATCTTGCGAGACTACGAGCAGTACTTC
CDR3: CASSIILRDYEQYF